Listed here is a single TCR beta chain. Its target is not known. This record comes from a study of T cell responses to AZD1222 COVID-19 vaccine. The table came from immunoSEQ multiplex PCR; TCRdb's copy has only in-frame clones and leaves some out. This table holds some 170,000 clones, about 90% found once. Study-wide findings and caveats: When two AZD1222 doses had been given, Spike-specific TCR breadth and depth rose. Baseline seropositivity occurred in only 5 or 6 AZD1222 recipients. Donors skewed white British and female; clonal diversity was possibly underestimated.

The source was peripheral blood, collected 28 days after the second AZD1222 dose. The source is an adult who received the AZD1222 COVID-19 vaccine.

The CDR3 sequence: CASSDRTAGGEKLFF. The CDR3 DNA sequence: TGTGCCAGCAGTGACCGGACAGCCGGCGGGGAAAAACTGTTTTTT. The chain couples TRBV6-1 to TRBJ1-4; a possible D gene is TRBD1 (6 bases). Between the trimmed V and J ends, which lost 3 bases and 8 bases, there was a span of 16 bases. This CDR3 comprises 15 residues. Germline assignment: CDR1 MNHNS and CDR2 SASEGT.